Shown below are 17 T cell receptor beta chains from a single sample sequenced in a study of human T cells and chemical hapten exposure. Time point here: pre-sensitization, week 0. The treatment denotes: therapeutic diphenylcyclopropenone sensitization with weekly scalp DPC. One entry per CDR3 protein results from TCRdb running MiXCR on the RACE reads. The table has about 46,000 distinct CDR3 sequences, roughly 8.8% seen once. This specimen was whole blood, taken in connection with sensitization to the hapten diphenylcyclopropenone (DPC). The receptors here all came from a woman between 40 and 55 years old with alopecia areata. Some clones in this sample may be carry-over from other donors' samples.

The sample holds many counts of this clonotype. The rearrangement uses TRBV14 and TRBJ1-2; D not resolved. Trimming cost V 0 bases and J 4 bases, with 9 bases left between them. The CDR3 loop spans 14 amino acids. Germline CDR1 is SGHDN and CDR2 is FVKESK. The CDR3 reads CASSQEREGYGYTF. As DNA, the CDR3 is TGTGCCAGCAGCCAAGAAAGGGAGGGCTATGGCTACACCTTC.

The sample holds many counts of this clonotype. The chain carries TRBV7-3 and TRBJ2-1, with 14 nucleotides matching TRBD2. V shed 5 bases and J 7 bases; nucleotides not matched to a gene: 4. Germline V gene sequence: CDR1 SGHTA, CDR2 FQGTGA. The CDR3 covers 15 residues. Here the CDR3 reads CASSPGTSGGNEQFF. The CDR3 nucleotides read TGTGCCAGCAGCCCCGGGACTAGCGGGGGTAATGAGCAGTTCTTC.

This clonotype has at least ten counts. The chain joins TRBV12-3 or TRBV12-4 to TRBJ2-4; D is ambiguous. V shed 3 bases and J shed 8 bases, with 11 bases lying between them. There are 13 residues in the CDR3. The DNA of the CDR3 is TGTGCCAGCAGTTTCCAAGGACCAGACATTCAGTACTTC. Translation: CASSFQGPDIQYF.

This clonotype was detected ten times or more. J is TRBJ1-1 and V is TRBV18, with D perhaps matching TRBD1 (5 bases). V lost 4 bases and J lost 5, with 8 bases in between. This CDR3 has 12 amino acids. CDR1 is KGHSH and CDR2 is LQKENI in the germline V gene. CDR3 loop: CASSRGETEAFF. The CDR3, as DNA: TGTGCCAGCTCACGAGGGGAAACTGAAGCTTTCTTT.

This clonotype was counted many times. V is TRBV12-3 or TRBV12-4 and J is TRBJ1-1; 9 bases are shared with TRBD1. The CDR3 is 16 residues long. Losses at the gene ends were 4 bases for V and 1 base for J; bases not matched to a gene: 7. The CDR3 loop reads CASSSQGAPRNTEAFF. DNA of the CDR3: TGTGCCAGCAGTTCACAGGGGGCGCCTAGGAACACTGAAGCTTTCTTT.

Ten or more counts support this clonotype. This chain links TRBV20-1 with TRBJ1-6, with TRBD1 as a possible D gene (6 bases). Germline V gene sequence: CDR1 DFQATT, CDR2 SNEGSKA (reference sequence). This CDR3 spans 16 amino acids. V was pared by 3 bases and J by 6 bases, with 18 bases between. CDR3 sequence reads: CSASMGRGPFNSPLHF. In nucleotides, the CDR3 is TGCAGTGCTAGTATGGGGCGGGGGCCGTTTAATTCACCCCTCCACTTT.

The chain has TRBV4-1 and TRBJ2-7; tentatively, D is TRBD1 (6 bases). V gave up 5 bases and J gave up 6 bases, with 20 bases separating them. Germline CDR1 reads MGHRA; CDR2 reads YSYEKL. The CDR3 runs to 15 residues. CDR3 nucleotides: TGCGCCAGCAGCGGGTACCGGGACACAGGCCTCGAGCAGTACTTC. Its translation: CASSGYRDTGLEQYF.

This clonotype was observed a handful of times. The V and J genes are TRBV4-2 and TRBJ2-6, with no clear D. Trimming took off 3 bases at V and 0 bases at J, with 6 bases between the two ends. Germline V gene data show CDR1 as LGHNA and CDR2 as YNFKEQ. The CDR3 has 15 residues. Here the CDR3 DNA reads TGTGCCAGCAGCCAGAGCTACTCTGGGGCCAACGTCCTGACTTTC. Translating it yields CASSQSYSGANVLTF.

The chain uses TRBV29-1 and TRBJ2-5; D tentatively reads TRBD1 or TRBD2 (5 bases each). Trimming stripped 7 bases from V and 5 bases from J, with 17 bases between. The CDR3 has 13 amino acids. Germline lookup yields CDR1 SQVTM and CDR2 ANQGSEA. This chain's CDR3 is CSGYRDDGETQYF. In DNA form, the CDR3 reads TGCAGCGGGTACCGGGACGACGGGGAGACCCAGTACTTC.

The chain is built from TRBV4-3 and TRBJ1-4, with D hard to call. Germline CDR1 and CDR2: LGHNA and YSLEER. V lost 0 bases to trimming and J lost 5 bases, with 4 bases between them. This CDR3 has 13 residues. The CDR3, as DNA: TGCGCCAGCAGCCAAGAATACAATGAAAAACTGTTTTTT. Translated, it gives CASSQEYNEKLFF.

The chain employs TRBV20-1 and TRBJ1-1; D is undetermined. The CDR3 runs 14 residues. In germline, CDR1 is DFQATT, CDR2 SNEGSKA (reference sequence). Trimming took off 7 bases at V and 0 bases at J, with 15 bases between the two ends. This chain's CDR3 is CSGGGVLMNTEAFF. The CDR3 DNA follows: TGCAGTGGGGGTGGGGTCCTCATGAACACTGAAGCTTTCTTT.

This chain joins TRBV10-3 and TRBJ2-3, with 10 bases identical to TRBD2. Germline trimming cut 4 bases from V and 2 bases from J; bases unmatched to any gene: 9. The CDR3 runs 17 residues. The germline gives CDR1 ENHRY, CDR2 SYGVKD. CDR3 bases: TGTGCCATCAGTGGAACAGTTACTAGCGGGGACACAGATACGCAGTATTTT. Translating it yields CAISGTVTSGDTDTQYF.

This clonotype was recorded many times. This chain joins TRBV12-3 or TRBV12-4 and TRBJ2-7; D call uncertain. There are 13 residues in the CDR3. V lost 6 bases to trimming and J lost 3 bases, with 12 bases between them. CDR3 sequence reads: CASSPTRNYEQYF. For the CDR3, the DNA is TGTGCCAGCAGCCCGACACGAAACTACGAGCAGTACTTC.

This clonotype is medium-sized in the sample. V gene TRBV13 combines with J gene TRBJ1-1; 7 bases align to TRBD1. Germline assignment: CDR1 PRHDT and CDR2 FYEKMQ (reference sequence). The CDR3 loop spans 14 amino acids. V lost 5 bases and J lost 1; bases outside the gene matches: 4. The CDR3 coding sequence is TGTGCCAGCAGCCCCTGGACAGGGAACACTGAAGCTTTCTTT. This encodes CASSPWTGNTEAFF.

This chain joins TRBV7-3 and TRBJ2-2; unclear D gene. There are 12 residues in the CDR3. V lost 6 bases to trimming and J lost 2 bases, with 4 bases between them. CDR1 is SGHTA and CDR2 is FQGTGA in the germline V gene. In nucleotides, the CDR3 is TGTGCCAGCAGGGGAAACACCGGGGAGCTGTTTTTT. Encoded protein: CASRGNTGELFF.

Ten or more counts support this clonotype. The chain carries TRBV7-9 and TRBJ2-1; D is undetermined. V was clipped by 5 bases and J by 7 bases, with 18 bases between them. The V gene's germline CDR1 is SEHNR and CDR2 FQNEAQ (reference sequence). CDR3 length: 15 residues. The CDR3 nucleotides read TGTGCCAGCAGCCGGAGTGGTAGGGATTGGAATGAGCAGTTCTTC. Protein product: CASSRSGRDWNEQFF.

CDR3 residues: CASSLPGTGGNEQFF. The CDR3, as DNA: TGTGCCAGCAGCTTACCCGGGACAGGCGGGAATGAGCAGTTCTTC. This chain uses TRBV11-2 with TRBJ2-1; 8 bases agree with TRBD1. This CDR3 region has 15 residues. With 2 bases clipped from V and 7 bases from J, the junction kept 7 bases outside the gene matches. The germline CDR1 and CDR2 sequences are SGHAT and FQNNGV.